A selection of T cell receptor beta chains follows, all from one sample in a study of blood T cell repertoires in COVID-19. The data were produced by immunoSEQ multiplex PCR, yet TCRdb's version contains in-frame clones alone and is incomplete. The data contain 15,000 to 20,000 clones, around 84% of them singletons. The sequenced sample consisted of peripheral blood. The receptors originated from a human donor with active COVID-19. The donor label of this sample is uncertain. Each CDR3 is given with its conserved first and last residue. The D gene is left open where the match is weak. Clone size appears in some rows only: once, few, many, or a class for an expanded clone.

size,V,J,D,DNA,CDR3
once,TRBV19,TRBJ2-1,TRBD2,TGTGCCACCCAAACTAGCGGTGTTTACAATGAGCAGTTCTTC,CATQTSGVYNEQFF
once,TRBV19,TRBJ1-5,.,TGTGCCAGTTCAGACACATTCAATCAGCCCCAGCATTTT,CASSDTFNQPQHF
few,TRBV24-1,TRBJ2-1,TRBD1,TGTGCCACCAGTGATCAACCGGGACAGGACAATGAGCAGTTCTTC,CATSDQPGQDNEQFF
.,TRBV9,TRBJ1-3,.,TGTGCCAGCAGCGTAAGGGGTGCCCCGAGCTCTGGAAACACCATATATTTT,CASSVRGAPSSGNTIYF
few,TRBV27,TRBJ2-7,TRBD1,TGTGCCAGCAGTGTAACAGGGGAAGAGCAGTACTTC,CASSVTGEEQYF
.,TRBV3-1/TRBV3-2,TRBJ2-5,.,TGTGCCAGCAGCCCGCTTAACTACCTTGTGAAACAAGAGACCCAGTACTTC,CASSPLNYLVKQETQYF
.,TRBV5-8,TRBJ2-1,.,TGTGCCAGCAGCTTGTATATAGGGGATGGGCAGTTCTTC,CASSLYIGDGQFF
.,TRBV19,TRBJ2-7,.,TGTGCCAGTAGTATGGGCAGGGGAAGCTACGAGCAGTACTTC,CASSMGRGSYEQYF
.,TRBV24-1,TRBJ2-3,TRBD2,TGTGCCACCAGTGACTTTAGCGGGGGAAATACGCAGTATTTT,CATSDFSGGNTQYF
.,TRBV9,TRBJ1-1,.,TGTGCCAGCAGCGTAGGTTCGGGGATGAACACTGAAGCTTTCTTT,CASSVGSGMNTEAFF
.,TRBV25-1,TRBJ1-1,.,TGTGCCAGCAGTGAATTTTACCGTAGCCCCAACACTGAAGCTTTCTTT,CASSEFYRSPNTEAFF
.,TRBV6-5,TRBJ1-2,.,TGTGCCAGCAGTCCCATTGCCTCAGGGTACTATGGCTACACCTTC,CASSPIASGYYGYTF
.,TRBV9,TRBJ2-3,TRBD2,TGTGCCAGCAGCAATAGCGGGGGGCTCGCAGATACGCAGTATTTT,CASSNSGGLADTQYF
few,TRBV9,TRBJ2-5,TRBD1,TGTGCCAGCAGCCTTCAGGGGGCTCAAGAGACCCAGTACTTC,CASSLQGAQETQYF
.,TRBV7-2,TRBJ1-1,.,TGTGCCAGCAGCTTAGCAGGGACAACACGTGAAGCTTTCTTT,CASSLAGTTREAFF
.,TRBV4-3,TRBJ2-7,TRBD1,TGCGCCAGCAGCCAAGGGGACAGGGGTTACGAGCAGTACTTC,CASSQGDRGYEQYF
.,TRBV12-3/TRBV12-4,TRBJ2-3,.,TGTGCCAGCTACTCACAGTACACAGATACGCAGTATTTT,CASYSQYTDTQYF
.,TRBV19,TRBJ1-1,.,TGTGCCAGTAGTAAAGGGGTAAGCACTGAAGCTTTCTTT,CASSKGVSTEAFF
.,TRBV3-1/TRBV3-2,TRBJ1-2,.,TGTGCCAGCAGCCAAGAAGTCGGCGGGGGCTACACCTTC,CASSQEVGGGYTF
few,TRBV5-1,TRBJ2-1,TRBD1,TGCGCCAGCAGCAGTACGACAGGGTCCTACAATGAGCAGTTCTTC,CASSSTTGSYNEQFF
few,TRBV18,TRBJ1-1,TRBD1,TGTGCCAGCTCACTTACAGGGGAGAGGACTGAAGCTTTCTTT,CASSLTGERTEAFF
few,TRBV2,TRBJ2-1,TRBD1,TGTGCCAGCAGTGCCGGGACAGGGGCGGGGAATGAGCAGTTCTTC,CASSAGTGAGNEQFF
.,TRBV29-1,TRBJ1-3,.,TGCAGCGTTGATTTGGGGAGCTCTGGAAACACCATATATTTT,CSVDLGSSGNTIYF
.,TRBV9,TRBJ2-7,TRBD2,TGTGCCAGCAGCGTAGGTAAGGGACTACAATACGAGCAGTACTTC,CASSVGKGLQYEQYF
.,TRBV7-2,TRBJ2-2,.,TGTGCCAGCAGCTTAGTAGCCCGGGAGCTGTTTTTT,CASSLVARELFF
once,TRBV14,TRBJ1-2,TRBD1,TGTGCCAGCAGCCGGATCCGGGACAGGGTGCTTGGCTACACCTTC,CASSRIRDRVLGYTF
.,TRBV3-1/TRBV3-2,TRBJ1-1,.,TGTGCCAGCAGCCAGGCGGGGGGGCTTGGAACTTTCTTT,CASSQAGGLGTFF
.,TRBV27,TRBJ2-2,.,TGTGCCAGCAGTTTCACGAACACCGGGGAGCTGTTTTTT,CASSFTNTGELFF
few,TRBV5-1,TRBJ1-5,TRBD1,TGCGCCAGCAGCGAGACGGGACAGCTCAATCAGCCCCAGCATTTT,CASSETGQLNQPQHF
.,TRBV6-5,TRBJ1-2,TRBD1,TGTGCCAGCAGAACAGGGGTCGGCTACACCTTC,CASRTGVGYTF
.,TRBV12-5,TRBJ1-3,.,TGTGCTAGTGGTTTGGGGCAGCGCTCTGGAAACACCATATATTTT,CASGLGQRSGNTIYF
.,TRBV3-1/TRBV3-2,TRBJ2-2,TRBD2,TGTGCCAGCAGCCAAGTTGGGACTAGCGGAAACACCGGGGAGCTGTTTTTT,CASSQVGTSGNTGELFF
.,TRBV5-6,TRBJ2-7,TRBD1,TGTGCCAGCAGAAGGACAGGCAACTACGAGCAGTACTTC,CASRRTGNYEQYF
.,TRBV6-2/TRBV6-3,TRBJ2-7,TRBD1,TGTGCCAGCAGCACTTGGACAGGCTCCTACGAGCAGTACTTC,CASSTWTGSYEQYF
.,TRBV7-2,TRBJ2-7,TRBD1,TGTGCCAGCAGCATCGGGACAGGTTTGCGCGAGCAGTACTTC,CASSIGTGLREQYF
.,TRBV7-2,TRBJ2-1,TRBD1,TGTGCCAGCAGCTTAGAAGGACAGGGGGCCTACAATGAGCAGTTCTTC,CASSLEGQGAYNEQFF
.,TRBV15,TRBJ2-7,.,TGTGCCACCTCAGGTTCCCAGTACCTATACGAGCAGTACTTC,CATSGSQYLYEQYF
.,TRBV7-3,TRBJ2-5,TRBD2,TGTGCCAGCAGCTTAGGTGCAATTAGCGGGGGGATTAAAGAGACCCAGTACTTC,CASSLGAISGGIKETQYF
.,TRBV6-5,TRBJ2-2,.,TGTGCCAGCAGTTACACCCAGGGGACCGGGGAGCTGTTTTTT,CASSYTQGTGELFF
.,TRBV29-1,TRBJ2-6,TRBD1,TGCAGCGTTGGAGGACAGGGGTCCTTCTCTGGGGCCAACGTCCTGACTTTC,CSVGGQGSFSGANVLTF
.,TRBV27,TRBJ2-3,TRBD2,TGTGCCAGCAGTCGCTCTCGGGGGGTCCGCACAGATACGCAGTATTTT,CASSRSRGVRTDTQYF
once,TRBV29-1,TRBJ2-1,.,TGCAGCGTTGCCTTGACTCCCGGCAATGAGCAGTTCTTC,CSVALTPGNEQFF
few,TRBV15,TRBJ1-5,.,TGTGCCACCAGCAGAGATCCGGGTAGCAATCAGCCCCAGCATTTT,CATSRDPGSNQPQHF
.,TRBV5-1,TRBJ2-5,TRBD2,TGCGCCAGCAGCCCCTCCCCCGGGGGGGAGACCCAGTACTTC,CASSPSPGGETQYF
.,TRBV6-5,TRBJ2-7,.,TGTGCCAGCAGTTATCACGGGACTTCCCGCTCCTACGAGCAGTACTTC,CASSYHGTSRSYEQYF
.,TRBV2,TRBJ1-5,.,TGTGCCAGCAGGAGAGGGCCAAGTAGCAATCAGCCCCAGCATTTT,CASRRGPSSNQPQHF
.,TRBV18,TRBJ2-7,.,TGTGCCAGCTCCCCCGCCAACGGCTACGAGCAGTACTTC,CASSPANGYEQYF
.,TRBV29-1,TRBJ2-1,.,TGCAGCGTTTCAAGAAGCGGCGAGCAGTTCTTC,CSVSRSGEQFF